This T cell receptor beta chain comes out of a study of CD8 T cells in Susac syndrome. Germline-derived CDR1 and CDR2 are SGHDT and YYEEEE. Unmatched junction bases numbered 7, after V lost 5 bases and J lost 0 bases. The CDR3 has 15 residues. cDNA came from approximately 0.5 to 1 ug RNA primed by random hexamers. Each CDR3 protein gets one entry after TCRdb re-called the immunoSEQ multiplex PCR reads with MiXCR. The table includes roughly 120,000 distinct CDR3 sequences, around 94% detected once. The specimen was CD4+ T cells from PBMCs. This sequence originates from a human donor in good health. The chain recombines TRBV5-6 with TRBJ2-7; 8 nucleotides align to TRBD2. This CDR3 is CASRSIAGSSYEQYF. CDR3 DNA sequence: TGTGCCAGCAGATCTATAGCGGGGAGCTCCTACGAGCAGTACTTC.